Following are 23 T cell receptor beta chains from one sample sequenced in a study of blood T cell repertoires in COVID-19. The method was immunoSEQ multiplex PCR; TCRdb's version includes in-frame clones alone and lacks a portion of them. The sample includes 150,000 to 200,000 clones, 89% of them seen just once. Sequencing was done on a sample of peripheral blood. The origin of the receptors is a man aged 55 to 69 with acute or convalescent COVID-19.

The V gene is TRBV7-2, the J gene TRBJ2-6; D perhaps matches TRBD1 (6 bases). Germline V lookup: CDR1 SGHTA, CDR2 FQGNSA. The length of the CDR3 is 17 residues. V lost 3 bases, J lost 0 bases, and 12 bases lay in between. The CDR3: CASSFGTLGSGANVLTF. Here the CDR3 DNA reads TGTGCCAGCAGCTTTGGGACACTAGGCTCTGGGGCCAACGTCCTGACTTTC. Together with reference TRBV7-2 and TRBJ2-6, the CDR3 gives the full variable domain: GAGVSQSPSNKVTEKGKDVELRCDPISGHTALYWYRQSLGQGLEFLIYFQGNSAPDKSGLPSDRFSAERTGGSVSTLTIQRTQQEDSAVYLCASSFGTLGSGANVLTFGAGSRLTVL.

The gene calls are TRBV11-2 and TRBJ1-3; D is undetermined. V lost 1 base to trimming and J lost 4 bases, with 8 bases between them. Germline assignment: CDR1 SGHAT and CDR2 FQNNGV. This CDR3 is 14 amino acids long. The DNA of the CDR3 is TGTGCCAGCAGCTTAGTAGTATCGGGAAACACCATATATTTT. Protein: CASSLVVSGNTIYF.

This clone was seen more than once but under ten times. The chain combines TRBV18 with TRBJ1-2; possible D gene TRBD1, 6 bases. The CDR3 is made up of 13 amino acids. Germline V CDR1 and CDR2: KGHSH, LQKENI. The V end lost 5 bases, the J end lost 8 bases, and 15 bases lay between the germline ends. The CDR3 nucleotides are TGTGCCAGCTCAGGCGCGTCAGGGGAAGGCTACACCTTC. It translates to CASSGASGEGYTF. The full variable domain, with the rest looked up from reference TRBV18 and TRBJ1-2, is NAGVMQNPRHLVRRRGQEARLRCSPMKGHSHVYWYRQLPEEGLKFMVYLQKENIIDESGMPKERFSAEFPKEGPSILRIQQVVRGDSAAYFCASSGASGEGYTFGSGTRLTVV.

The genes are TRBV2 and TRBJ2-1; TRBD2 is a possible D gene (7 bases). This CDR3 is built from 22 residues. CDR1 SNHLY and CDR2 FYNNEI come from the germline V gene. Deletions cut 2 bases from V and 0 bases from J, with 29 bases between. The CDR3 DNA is TGTGCCAGCAGTGAACCATTCTACAGGGAAACCCTTGGGGGGGGCTCCTACAATGAGCAGTTCTTC. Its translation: CASSEPFYRETLGGGSYNEQFF.

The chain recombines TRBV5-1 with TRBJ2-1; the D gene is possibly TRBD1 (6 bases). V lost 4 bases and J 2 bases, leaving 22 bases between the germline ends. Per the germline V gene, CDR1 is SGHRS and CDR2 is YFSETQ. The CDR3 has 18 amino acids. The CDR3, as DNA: TGCGCCAGCAGCGGGGGCGTATGGACGCCCATCACCTACAATGAGCAGTTCTTC. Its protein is CASSGGVWTPITYNEQFF. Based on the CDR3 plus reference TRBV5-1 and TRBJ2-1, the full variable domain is KAGVTQTPRYLIKTRGQQVTLSCSPISGHRSVSWYQQTPGQGLQFLFEYFSETQRNKGNFPGRFSGRQFSNSRSEMNVSTLELGDSALYLCASSGGVWTPITYNEQFFGPGTRLTVL.

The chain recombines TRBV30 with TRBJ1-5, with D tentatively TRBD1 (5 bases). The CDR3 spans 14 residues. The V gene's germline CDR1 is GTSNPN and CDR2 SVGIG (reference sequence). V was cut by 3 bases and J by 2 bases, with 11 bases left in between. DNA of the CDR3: TGTGCCTGGAGCAAAGGGGTTCGCAATCAGCCCCAGCATTTT. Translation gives CAWSKGVRNQPQHF.

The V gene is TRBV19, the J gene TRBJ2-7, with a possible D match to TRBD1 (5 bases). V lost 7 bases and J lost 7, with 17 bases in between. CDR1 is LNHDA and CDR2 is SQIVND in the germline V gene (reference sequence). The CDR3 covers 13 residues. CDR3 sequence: CASTGQGYREQYF. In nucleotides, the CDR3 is TGTGCCAGTACAGGGCAGGGCTACCGGGAGCAGTACTTC.

The CDR3 loop is CASSAGGLGVGEQFF. The CDR3 coding sequence is TGTGCCAGCAGTGCCGGGGGGCTAGGAGTAGGTGAGCAGTTCTTC. This chain connects TRBV2 to TRBJ2-1, with D possibly TRBD2 on 7 matching bases. The CDR3 covers 15 residues. The germline CDR1 and CDR2 sequences are SNHLY and FYNNEI. V was clipped by 4 bases and J by 9 bases, with 19 bases between them.

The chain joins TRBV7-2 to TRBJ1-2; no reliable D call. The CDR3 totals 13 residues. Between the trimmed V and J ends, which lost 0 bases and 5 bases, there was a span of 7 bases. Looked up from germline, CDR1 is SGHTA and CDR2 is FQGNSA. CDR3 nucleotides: TGTGCCAGCAGCTTAGCTGAGCGATATGGCTACACCTTC. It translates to CASSLAERYGYTF.

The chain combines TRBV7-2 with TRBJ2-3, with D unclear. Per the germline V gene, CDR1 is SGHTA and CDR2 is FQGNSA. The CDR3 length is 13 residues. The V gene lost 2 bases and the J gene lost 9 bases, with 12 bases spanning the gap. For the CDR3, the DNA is TGTGCCAGCAGCTTAAAGCGCTTAGACACGCAGTATTTT. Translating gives CASSLKRLDTQYF. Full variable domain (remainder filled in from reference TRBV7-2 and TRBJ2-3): GAGVSQSPSNKVTEKGKDVELRCDPISGHTALYWYRQSLGQGLEFLIYFQGNSAPDKSGLPSDRFSAERTGGSVSTLTIQRTQQEDSAVYLCASSLKRLDTQYFGPGTRLTVL.

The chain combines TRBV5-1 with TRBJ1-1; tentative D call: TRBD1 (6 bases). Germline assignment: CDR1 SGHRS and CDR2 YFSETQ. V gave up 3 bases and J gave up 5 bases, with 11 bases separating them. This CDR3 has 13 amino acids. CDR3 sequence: CASSSQGPTEAFF. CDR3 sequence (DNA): TGCGCCAGCAGCTCACAGGGACCTACTGAAGCTTTCTTT.

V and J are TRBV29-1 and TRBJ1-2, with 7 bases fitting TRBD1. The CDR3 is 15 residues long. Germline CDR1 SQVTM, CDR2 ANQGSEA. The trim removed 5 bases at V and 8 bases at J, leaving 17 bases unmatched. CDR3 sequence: CSVTNGTVGFRGYTF. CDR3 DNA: TGCAGCGTTACTAACGGGACAGTTGGGTTTCGGGGCTACACCTTC.

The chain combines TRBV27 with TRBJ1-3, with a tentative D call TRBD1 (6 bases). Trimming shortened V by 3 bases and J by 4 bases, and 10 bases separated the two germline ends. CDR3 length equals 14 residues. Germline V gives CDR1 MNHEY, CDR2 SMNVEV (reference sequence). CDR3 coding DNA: TGTGCCAGCAGTTTCACAGGGAAAGGAAACACCATATATTTT. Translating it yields CASSFTGKGNTIYF.

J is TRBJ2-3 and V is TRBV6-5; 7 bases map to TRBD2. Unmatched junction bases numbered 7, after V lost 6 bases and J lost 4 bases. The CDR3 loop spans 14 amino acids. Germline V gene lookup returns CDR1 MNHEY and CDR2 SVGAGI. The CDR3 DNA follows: TGTGCCAGCAGGGGCGGGGGAGGTGCAGATACGCAGTATTTT. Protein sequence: CASRGGGGADTQYF.

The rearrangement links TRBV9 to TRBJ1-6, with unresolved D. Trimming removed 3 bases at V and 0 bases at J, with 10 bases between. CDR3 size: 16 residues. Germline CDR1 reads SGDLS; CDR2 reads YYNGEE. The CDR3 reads CASSAQASSYNSPLHF. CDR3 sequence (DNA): TGTGCCAGCAGCGCTCAGGCAAGCTCCTATAATTCACCCCTCCACTTT.

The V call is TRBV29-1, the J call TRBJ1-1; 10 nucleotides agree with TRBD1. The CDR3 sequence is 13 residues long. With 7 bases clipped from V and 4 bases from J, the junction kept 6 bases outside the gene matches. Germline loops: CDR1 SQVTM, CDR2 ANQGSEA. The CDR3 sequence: CSARQGASTEAFF. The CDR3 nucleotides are TGCAGCGCCCGACAGGGGGCGAGCACTGAAGCTTTCTTT. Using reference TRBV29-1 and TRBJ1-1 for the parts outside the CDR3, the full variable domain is SAVISQKPSRDICQRGTSLTIQCQVDSQVTMMFWYRQQPGQSLTLIATANQGSEATYESGFVIDKFPISRPNLTFSTLTVSNMSPEDSSIYLCSARQGASTEAFFGQGTRLTVV.

The CDR3 nucleotides read TGTGCCAGCAGTACAGGGTACCGGGGGACCCAGTACTTC. As protein: CASSTGYRGTQYF. V usage is TRBV6-2 or TRBV6-3 and J usage is TRBJ2-5, with D perhaps matching TRBD1 (6 bases). CDR1 and CDR2 from the germline V gene are MNHEY and SVGEGT. The CDR3 covers 13 residues. Trimming removed 5 bases from V and 7 bases from J, with 14 bases in between.

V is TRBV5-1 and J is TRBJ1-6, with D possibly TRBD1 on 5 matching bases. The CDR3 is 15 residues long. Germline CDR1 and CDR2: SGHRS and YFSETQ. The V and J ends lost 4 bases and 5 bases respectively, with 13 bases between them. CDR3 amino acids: CASSTRQIDNSPLHF. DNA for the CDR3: TGCGCCAGCAGCACAAGACAGATAGATAATTCACCCCTCCACTTT.

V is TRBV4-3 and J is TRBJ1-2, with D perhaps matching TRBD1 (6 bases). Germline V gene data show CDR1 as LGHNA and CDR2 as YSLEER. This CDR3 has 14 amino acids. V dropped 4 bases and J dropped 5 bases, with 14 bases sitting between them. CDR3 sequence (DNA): TGCGCCAGCAGCCCTGGTAGGGGGATTTATGGCTACACCTTC. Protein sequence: CASSPGRGIYGYTF.

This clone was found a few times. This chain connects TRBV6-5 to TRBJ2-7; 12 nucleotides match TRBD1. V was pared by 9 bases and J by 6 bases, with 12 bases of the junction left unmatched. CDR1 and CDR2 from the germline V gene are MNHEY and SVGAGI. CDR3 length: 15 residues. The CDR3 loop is CASTGLGTGGSEQYF. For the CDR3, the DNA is TGTGCCAGTACTGGTCTCGGGACAGGGGGCTCCGAGCAGTACTTC.

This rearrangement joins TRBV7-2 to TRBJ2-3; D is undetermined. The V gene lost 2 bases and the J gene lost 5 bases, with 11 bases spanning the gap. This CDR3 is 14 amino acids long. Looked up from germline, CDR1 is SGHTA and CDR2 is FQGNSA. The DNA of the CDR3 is TGTGCCAGCAGCTTAAAGGCAGGCAGAGATACGCAGTATTTT. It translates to CASSLKAGRDTQYF.

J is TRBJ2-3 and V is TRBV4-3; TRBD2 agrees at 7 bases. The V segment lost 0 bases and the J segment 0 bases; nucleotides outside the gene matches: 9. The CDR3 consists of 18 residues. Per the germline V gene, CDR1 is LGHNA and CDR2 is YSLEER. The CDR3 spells CASSQDPNRGESTDTQYF. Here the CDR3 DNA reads TGCGCCAGCAGCCAAGATCCCAACCGGGGGGAGAGCACAGATACGCAGTATTTT.

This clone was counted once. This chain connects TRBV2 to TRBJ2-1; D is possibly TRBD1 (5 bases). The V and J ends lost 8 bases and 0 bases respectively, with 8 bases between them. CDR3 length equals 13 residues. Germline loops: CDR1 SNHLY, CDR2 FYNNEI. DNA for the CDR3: TGTGCCAGCGGTAGGGGCTCCTACAATGAGCAGTTCTTC. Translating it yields CASGRGSYNEQFF.